This T cell receptor (beta chain) was profiled in a study of T cell clonality in common variable immunodeficiency. Equal genomic DNA amounts from CVID and control samples were sequenced. Generated by immunoSEQ multiplex PCR, the TCRdb table keeps only in-frame clones and is missing some. The sample presents tens of thousands of clones, none singletons. This CDR3 has 13 residues. CDR1 and CDR2 from the germline V gene are SEHNR and FQNEAQ (reference sequence). The V gene lost 9 bases and the J gene lost 1 base, with 13 bases spanning the gap. In this sample, this clone turned up many times. Sequencing ends 3 residues short of the CDR3 end; the germline J gene provides the rest.

The chain employs TRBV7-9 and TRBJ2-7, with D perhaps TRBD2 (5 bases). The TCR was taken from a person between 18 and 75 years old in good health. Sequenced sample: peripheral blood mononuclear cells. This CDR3 reads CASGKPGSYEQYF. Partial CDR3 DNA: TGTGCCAGTGGGAAGCCGGGGTCCTACGAG.